This entry features one TCR beta chain sequence. No antigen is known for it. A multiplex PCR was run with 60 Vbeta primers and 13 Jbeta primers. Method: immunoSEQ multiplex PCR; TCRdb's copy keeps in-frame clones and lacks some. This table has under 150,000 clones, about 86% appearing once. Germline-derived CDR1 and CDR2 are MGHRA and YSYEKL. Deletions cut 4 bases from V and 2 bases from J, with 9 bases between. This CDR3 has 14 amino acids. The sample is drawn from a study of cytomegalovirus exposure and HLA in healthy donors. Study conclusions and caveats: Reportedly, fewer N-insertions than the 666-donor mean appeared in an Asian-associated ancestry cluster in a later analysis. With later analysis, a missense DCLRE1C variant became linked to TCR beta V- and J-gene trimming. Sequencing depth across donors, presence/absence analyses assumed, was roughly uniform. High specificity and sensitivity for cytomegalovirus status were reported for the classifier.

V is TRBV4-1 and J is TRBJ1-5; TRBD1 is a possible D gene (5 bases). The sequenced material came from PBMCs. This TCR came from a woman aged 25-40 years in good health and CMV-seronegative. CDR3 sequence: CASSPQGGNQPQHF. The DNA of the CDR3 is TGCGCCAGCAGCCCGCAGGGCGGCAATCAGCCCCAGCATTTT.